This is a list of T cell receptor beta chains from one sample in a study of shared clonotypes between healthy human individuals. Clones were sequenced by immunoSEQ multiplex PCR, and TCRdb holds only the in-frame ones, with some missing. The sample has about 800,000 clones, around 96% seen once. Material: naive CD8+ T cells sorted from blood. The receptors derive from a man aged 30-40 years in good health. Each CDR3 is given with its conserved first and last residue. Each record gives: clone size, V gene, D gene, J gene, CDR3 DNA, CDR3 protein. The D gene is left open where the match is weak. Expanded clones get a size class; other rows say once, few or many, or leave the size out.

abundance: NA
v_gene: TRBV13
d_gene: NA
j_gene: TRBJ2-7
CDR3nt: TGTGCCAGCAGATCATTCTACGAGCAGTACTTC
CDR3aa: CASRSFYEQYF

abundance: NA
v_gene: TRBV19
d_gene: NA
j_gene: TRBJ2-6
CDR3nt: TGTGCCAGTAGTATTGGACGGTTCTCTGGGGCCAACGTCCTGACTTTC
CDR3aa: CASSIGRFSGANVLTF

abundance: NA
v_gene: TRBV29-1
d_gene: NA
j_gene: TRBJ1-2
CDR3nt: TGCAGCGCCCTCCACCCGGACAGCTCCTACACCTTC
CDR3aa: CSALHPDSSYTF

abundance: NA
v_gene: TRBV25-1
d_gene: TRBD1
j_gene: TRBJ2-2
CDR3nt: TGTGCCAGCACGGGACAGGGGTTCACCGGGGAGCTGTTTTTT
CDR3aa: CASTGQGFTGELFF

abundance: NA
v_gene: TRBV5-1
d_gene: NA
j_gene: TRBJ2-7
CDR3nt: TGCGCCAGCAGCTTGGGGCCGCGGCAGGGTTTCTACGAGCAGTACTTC
CDR3aa: CASSLGPRQGFYEQYF

abundance: NA
v_gene: TRBV4-1
d_gene: NA
j_gene: TRBJ2-7
CDR3nt: TGCGCCAGCAGCCCCACCGGGACGGGAACCTACGAGCAGTACTTC
CDR3aa: CASSPTGTGTYEQYF

abundance: NA
v_gene: TRBV27
d_gene: TRBD2
j_gene: TRBJ2-1
CDR3nt: TGTGCCAGCAGTTTTAAGCTAGCGGGAGTGGAGCAGTTCTTC
CDR3aa: CASSFKLAGVEQFF

abundance: NA
v_gene: TRBV7-9
d_gene: NA
j_gene: TRBJ1-2
CDR3nt: TGTGCCAGCAGCCAACCGGGCCGCCTAGGCTACACCTTC
CDR3aa: CASSQPGRLGYTF

abundance: NA
v_gene: TRBV4-1
d_gene: NA
j_gene: TRBJ2-2
CDR3nt: TGCGCCAGCAACGGGGCATTAGCCACCGGGGAGCTGTTTTTT
CDR3aa: CASNGALATGELFF

abundance: NA
v_gene: TRBV9
d_gene: NA
j_gene: TRBJ2-2
CDR3nt: TGTGCCAGCAGCGTAGGCAGAAACACCGGGGAGCTGTTTTTT
CDR3aa: CASSVGRNTGELFF

abundance: NA
v_gene: TRBV7-2
d_gene: TRBD1
j_gene: TRBJ1-2
CDR3nt: TGTGCCAGCAGCTCCCCCGGGACAGGGTGGTATGGCTACACCTTC
CDR3aa: CASSSPGTGWYGYTF

abundance: NA
v_gene: TRBV27
d_gene: NA
j_gene: TRBJ2-2
CDR3nt: TGTGCCAGCAGCATACATCAGACGAACACCGGGGAGCTGTTTTTT
CDR3aa: CASSIHQTNTGELFF

abundance: NA
v_gene: TRBV14
d_gene: TRBD1
j_gene: TRBJ1-2
CDR3nt: TGTGCCAGCAGCCAGGGACAGATTTATGGCTACACCTTC
CDR3aa: CASSQGQIYGYTF

abundance: once
v_gene: TRBV10-2
d_gene: TRBD2
j_gene: TRBJ2-1
CDR3nt: TGCGCCAGCAAAGGGACTAGCGGGAGTGATGAGCAGTTCTTC
CDR3aa: CASKGTSGSDEQFF

abundance: NA
v_gene: TRBV6-1
d_gene: NA
j_gene: TRBJ1-1
CDR3nt: TGTGCCAGCAGCTTCATGGGGGCGAATGAAGCTTTCTTT
CDR3aa: CASSFMGANEAFF

abundance: NA
v_gene: TRBV5-1
d_gene: NA
j_gene: TRBJ1-1
CDR3nt: TGCGCCAGCAGCTTGCTCGGGGAGACTGAAGCTTTCTTT
CDR3aa: CASSLLGETEAFF

abundance: NA
v_gene: TRBV5-6
d_gene: TRBD2
j_gene: TRBJ2-1
CDR3nt: TGTGCCAGCAGCAGGGGACTACCTTACAATGAGCAGTTCTTC
CDR3aa: CASSRGLPYNEQFF

abundance: NA
v_gene: TRBV29-1
d_gene: NA
j_gene: TRBJ2-7
CDR3nt: TGCAGCGTTGAAGGGGCAGGGGAATCCTACGAGCAGTACTTC
CDR3aa: CSVEGAGESYEQYF

abundance: NA
v_gene: TRBV2
d_gene: NA
j_gene: TRBJ2-5
CDR3nt: TGTGCCAGCAGTGGGGGCAAGTGGACCCAGTACTTC
CDR3aa: CASSGGKWTQYF

abundance: NA
v_gene: TRBV7-2
d_gene: TRBD2
j_gene: TRBJ2-1
CDR3nt: TGTGCCAGCAGCTCAGGAGGTGGTAGCGGGAGCCCTTTCAACAATGAGCAGTTCTTC
CDR3aa: CASSSGGGSGSPFNNEQFF

abundance: NA
v_gene: TRBV13
d_gene: TRBD2
j_gene: TRBJ2-1
CDR3nt: TGTGCCAGCAGCCCGGCTCCGGGACTAACTTACAATGAGCAGTTCTTC
CDR3aa: CASSPAPGLTYNEQFF

abundance: NA
v_gene: TRBV11-2
d_gene: NA
j_gene: TRBJ2-7
CDR3nt: TGTGCCAGCAGCTTAGGAGGATCCTACGAGCAGTACTTC
CDR3aa: CASSLGGSYEQYF

abundance: NA
v_gene: TRBV7-2
d_gene: NA
j_gene: TRBJ2-1
CDR3nt: TGTGCCAGCAGTCAAGACCGGGACAAAATATACAATGAGCAGTTCTTC
CDR3aa: CASSQDRDKIYNEQFF

abundance: once
v_gene: TRBV6-4
d_gene: NA
j_gene: TRBJ2-7
CDR3nt: TGTGCCAGCAGTGACTGCTCCGACAGAACCTACGAGCAGTACTTC
CDR3aa: CASSDCSDRTYEQYF

abundance: few
v_gene: TRBV27
d_gene: TRBD1
j_gene: TRBJ2-2
CDR3nt: TGTGCCAGCAGTTCTCGGACGACAACAGGGGTAATCGGGGAGCTGTTTTTT
CDR3aa: CASSSRTTTGVIGELFF

abundance: once
v_gene: TRBV14
d_gene: NA
j_gene: TRBJ2-2
CDR3nt: TGTGCCAGCAGCCAAGTTAATTTCCGTCCCGGGGAGCTGTTTTTT
CDR3aa: CASSQVNFRPGELFF

abundance: NA
v_gene: TRBV7-6
d_gene: TRBD1
j_gene: TRBJ2-7
CDR3nt: TGTGCCAGCAGCCCGGGACAGAACTACGAGCAGTACTTC
CDR3aa: CASSPGQNYEQYF

abundance: NA
v_gene: TRBV5-5
d_gene: NA
j_gene: TRBJ1-4
CDR3nt: TGTGCCAGCAGCTTGGGGTCTCCTAGTGAAAAACTGTTTTTT
CDR3aa: CASSLGSPSEKLFF

abundance: NA
v_gene: TRBV27
d_gene: TRBD2
j_gene: TRBJ2-7
CDR3nt: TGTGCCACCTCTAGGGCGGGGGGACCCTACGAGCAGTACTTC
CDR3aa: CATSRAGGPYEQYF

abundance: NA
v_gene: TRBV2
d_gene: NA
j_gene: TRBJ2-7
CDR3nt: TGTGCCAGCAGTGAAAAGGGGGAGGGCCGCTACGAGCAGTACTTC
CDR3aa: CASSEKGEGRYEQYF

abundance: NA
v_gene: TRBV6-1
d_gene: TRBD1
j_gene: TRBJ1-5
CDR3nt: TGTGCCAGCAGTGAAGCAGGGGGCCTTAATCAGCCCCAGCATTTT
CDR3aa: CASSEAGGLNQPQHF

abundance: NA
v_gene: TRBV19
d_gene: TRBD2
j_gene: TRBJ2-3
CDR3nt: TGTGCCAGTAGTCCACATCTAGCGGGAGTGGTTACGCAGTATTTT
CDR3aa: CASSPHLAGVVTQYF

abundance: NA
v_gene: TRBV7-2
d_gene: NA
j_gene: TRBJ2-1
CDR3nt: TGTGCCAGCAGCTTAAACGTGATGTTGAATGAGCAGTTCTTC
CDR3aa: CASSLNVMLNEQFF

abundance: NA
v_gene: TRBV28
d_gene: TRBD1
j_gene: TRBJ2-5
CDR3nt: TGTGCCAGCAGTTCCACGATCGGGACAGATTCCCAAGAGACCCAGTACTTC
CDR3aa: CASSSTIGTDSQETQYF

abundance: NA
v_gene: TRBV7-9
d_gene: NA
j_gene: TRBJ1-4
CDR3nt: TGTGCCAGCAGCTTAGCCGAAAGCCCGCGGCTTGAAAAACTGTTTTTT
CDR3aa: CASSLAESPRLEKLFF

abundance: once
v_gene: TRBV7-8
d_gene: NA
j_gene: TRBJ2-2
CDR3nt: TGTGCCAGCAGCCCCCCGGCCGCGAACACCGGGGAGCTGTTTTTT
CDR3aa: CASSPPAANTGELFF

abundance: NA
v_gene: TRBV7-9
d_gene: TRBD1
j_gene: TRBJ1-1
CDR3nt: TGTGCCAGCAGCGCGACAGGGAGCACTGAAGCTTTCTTT
CDR3aa: CASSATGSTEAFF

abundance: NA
v_gene: TRBV19
d_gene: TRBD1
j_gene: TRBJ2-7
CDR3nt: TGTGCCAGTAGTACATACGGGACAGGGGTTAGCGAGCAGTACTTC
CDR3aa: CASSTYGTGVSEQYF

abundance: NA
v_gene: TRBV10-3
d_gene: TRBD1
j_gene: TRBJ2-6
CDR3nt: TGTGCCATCAGTGAGCCCCGGACAGGGGCCCCCTCTGGGGCCAACGTCCTGACTTTC
CDR3aa: CAISEPRTGAPSGANVLTF

abundance: NA
v_gene: TRBV11-3
d_gene: NA
j_gene: TRBJ2-7
CDR3nt: TGTGCCAGCAGCCTCTACCCCTACGGCACACTAGAGGCGTCTCACGAGCAGTACTTC
CDR3aa: CASSLYPYGTLEASHEQYF

abundance: NA
v_gene: TRBV7-9
d_gene: TRBD1
j_gene: TRBJ2-3
CDR3nt: TGTGCCAGCAGACGAACCCTGGGACAGGCGGCAGATACGCAGTATTTT
CDR3aa: CASRRTLGQAADTQYF

abundance: NA
v_gene: TRBV5-1
d_gene: NA
j_gene: TRBJ2-7
CDR3nt: TGCGCCAGCAGCTCAGGGATTTTCTACGAGCAGTACTTC
CDR3aa: CASSSGIFYEQYF

abundance: NA
v_gene: TRBV10-3
d_gene: TRBD2
j_gene: TRBJ2-7
CDR3nt: TGTGCCATCAGTGAGTCCACGGGACTAGCGATTAGCTCCTACGAGCAGTACTTC
CDR3aa: CAISESTGLAISSYEQYF

abundance: NA
v_gene: TRBV5-1
d_gene: NA
j_gene: TRBJ2-1
CDR3nt: TGCGCCAGCAGCTTGGCGACTAGTAGCTACTCCTACAATGAGCAGTTCTTC
CDR3aa: CASSLATSSYSYNEQFF

abundance: NA
v_gene: TRBV7-9
d_gene: TRBD1
j_gene: TRBJ1-5
CDR3nt: TGTGCCAGCAGCTCGAGCCGGGACAGAGGCAATCAGCCCCAGCATTTT
CDR3aa: CASSSSRDRGNQPQHF

abundance: NA
v_gene: TRBV10-1
d_gene: NA
j_gene: TRBJ2-7
CDR3nt: TGCGCCAGCAGTCTGGGGCCAACCTACGAGCAGTACTTC
CDR3aa: CASSLGPTYEQYF

abundance: NA
v_gene: TRBV7-9
d_gene: TRBD1
j_gene: TRBJ2-3
CDR3nt: TGTGCCAGCAGCTTAGGGTCCAGAGGGGGCGGCACAGATACGCAGTATTTT
CDR3aa: CASSLGSRGGGTDTQYF

abundance: NA
v_gene: TRBV5-1
d_gene: NA
j_gene: TRBJ2-7
CDR3nt: TGCGCCAGTTCACTGGGAGGATTATACGAGCAGTACTTC
CDR3aa: CASSLGGLYEQYF

abundance: NA
v_gene: TRBV9
d_gene: NA
j_gene: TRBJ1-1
CDR3nt: TGTGCCAGCAGCCTCCGGGGCATGAACACTGAAGCTTTCTTT
CDR3aa: CASSLRGMNTEAFF